This TCR beta chain was retrieved from a study of blood T cell repertoires in COVID-19. The overall study: There were acute and convalescent COVID-19 samples, and they came from the United States, Italy and Spain. PBMCs, B-cell-depleted T cells, or T cells provided the cDNA or gDNA that made up the material.

Authors' data handling: Nucleated cell number was recorded as an estimate derived from reference gene primer amplification. Measured with immunoSEQ multiplex PCR; TCRdb has only the in-frame clones, and not every one. V, J and clone size reflect that table, while D and trimming were determined from the DNA. Seen here are 65,000 to 80,000 clones, 84% observed once, and the top ten hold 12%. Germline V lookup: CDR1 SGHAT, CDR2 FQNNGV. The V and J ends lost 1 base and 4 bases respectively, with 7 bases between them. CDR3 length: 13 residues. This TCR was sampled from a human donor in a cohort sampled during active COVID-19. Input material: peripheral blood. The rearrangement links TRBV11-2 to TRBJ1-1; D is unresolved. This CDR3 reads CASSLVISTEAFF. The CDR3 DNA is TGTGCCAGCAGCTTAGTTATCTCCACTGAAGCTTTCTTT.